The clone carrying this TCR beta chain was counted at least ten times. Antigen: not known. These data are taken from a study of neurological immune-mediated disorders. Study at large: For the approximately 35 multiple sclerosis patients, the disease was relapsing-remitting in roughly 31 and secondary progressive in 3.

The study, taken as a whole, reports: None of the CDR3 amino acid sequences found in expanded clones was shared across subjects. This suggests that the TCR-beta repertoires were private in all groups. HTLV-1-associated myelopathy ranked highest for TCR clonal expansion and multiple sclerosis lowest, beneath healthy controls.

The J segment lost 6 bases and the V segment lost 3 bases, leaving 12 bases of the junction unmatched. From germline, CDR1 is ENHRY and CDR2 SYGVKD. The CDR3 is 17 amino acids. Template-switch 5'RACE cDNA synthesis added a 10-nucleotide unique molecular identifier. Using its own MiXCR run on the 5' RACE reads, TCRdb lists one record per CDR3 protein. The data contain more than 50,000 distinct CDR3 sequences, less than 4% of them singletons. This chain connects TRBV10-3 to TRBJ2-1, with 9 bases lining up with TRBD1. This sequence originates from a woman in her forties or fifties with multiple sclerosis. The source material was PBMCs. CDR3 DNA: TGTGCCATCAGTGAAGGGTGGCTCGAGACAGGGGGCAATGAGCAGTTCTTC. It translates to CAISEGWLETGGNEQFF.